Listed here are 23 T cell receptor beta chains from one sample, sequenced in a study of response to subunit inactivated influenza vaccine. A single record per CDR3 protein comes from TCRdb applying MiXCR to the RT-PCR reads. The data contain fewer than 650,000 distinct CDR3 sequences, under 15% of them seen just once; the ten biggest clones take up about an eighth. The starting material was PBMCs from blood, obtained roughly 46 days after vaccination. The receptors were gathered from a man in his forties or fifties who received an inactivated influenza vaccine.

This clonotype was observed a handful of times. The chain has TRBV6-2 or TRBV6-3 and TRBJ2-7; tentative D call: TRBD1 (6 bases). The CDR3 has 16 residues. Germline loops: CDR1 MNHEY, CDR2 SVGEGT. The V and J ends lost 5 bases and 2 bases respectively, with 19 bases between them. DNA for the CDR3: TGTGCCAGCAGTCCCGGGACACCAATCTTCACCTACGAGCAGTACTTC. Translating it yields CASSPGTPIFTYEQYF.

The chain recombines TRBV6-1 with TRBJ2-2; unclear D gene. CDR1 is MNHNS and CDR2 is SASEGT in the germline V gene. The CDR3 spans 15 residues. Trimming shortened V by 7 bases and J by 5 bases, and 17 bases separated the two germline ends. The CDR3: CASTQTMGYTGELFF. The CDR3 DNA reads TGTGCCAGCACGCAGACCATGGGCTATACCGGGGAGCTGTTTTTT.

The gene calls are TRBV5-5 and TRBJ2-1, with a possible D match to TRBD2 (5 bases). The CDR3 sequence is 15 residues long. The V end lost 3 bases, the J end lost 2 bases, and 12 bases lay between the germline ends. The germline gives CDR1 SGHKS, CDR2 YYEKEE (reference sequence). CDR3 protein: CASSWGALTYNEQFF. In DNA, the CDR3 is TGTGCCAGCAGCTGGGGAGCTTTGACCTACAATGAGCAGTTCTTC. Supplemented by reference TRBV5-5 and TRBJ2-1, the full variable domain reads DAGVTQSPTHLIKTRGQQVTLRCSPISGHKSVSWYQQVLGQGPQFIFQYYEKEERGRGNFPDRFSARQFPNYSSELNVNALLLGDSALYLCASSWGALTYNEQFFGPGTRLTVL.

The chain has TRBV28 and TRBJ2-1; no definite D call. The CDR3 totals 13 residues. Germline V gene lookup returns CDR1 MDHEN and CDR2 SYDVKM. With 5 bases removed from V and 8 bases from J, the gap between germline ends came to 13 bases. The CDR3 DNA follows: TGTGCCAGCAGTCCCTTTTCCCGGTATGAGCAGTTCTTC. Amino acids: CASSPFSRYEQFF.

The chain combines TRBV7-6 with TRBJ1-5; possible D gene TRBD1, 6 bases. V lost 5 bases to trimming and J lost 4 bases, with 15 bases between them. CDR1 is SGHVS, CDR2 FNYEAQ, per germline. This CDR3 has 15 amino acids. CDR3: CASSASGELNQPQHF. The CDR3 nucleotides read TGTGCCAGCAGCGCCTCAGGGGAACTAAATCAGCCCCAGCATTTT.

The rearrangement uses TRBV9 and TRBJ2-1; D is perhaps TRBD2 (6 bases). Germline V gives CDR1 SGDLS, CDR2 YYNGEE. The V end lost 3 bases, the J end lost 3 bases, and 13 bases lay between the germline ends. This CDR3 spans 15 amino acids. In DNA form, the CDR3 reads TGTGCCAGCAGCGCCCAGGGACTTTTCTACAATGAGCAGTTCTTC. Translating gives CASSAQGLFYNEQFF.

The J gene is TRBJ2-7, the V gene TRBV28, with D possibly matching TRBD1 (6 bases). Trimming left V 8 bases short and J 3 bases short, with 20 bases between. The CDR3 consists of 15 residues. Germline CDR1 reads MDHEN; CDR2 reads SYDVKM. This CDR3 is CASFGQFNGNYEQYF. CDR3 nucleotides: TGTGCCAGCTTTGGACAGTTCAATGGGAACTACGAGCAGTACTTC.

The sample holds a few counts of this clonotype. The rearrangement links TRBV6-1 to TRBJ2-1; TRBD2 matches 14 bases. Germline lookup yields CDR1 MNHNS and CDR2 SASEGT. The CDR3 consists of 16 residues. Trimming took 6 bases from V and 3 from J; bases not matched to a gene: 4. The CDR3: CASSPTSGRDYNEQFF. CDR3 nucleotides: TGTGCCAGCAGCCCGACTAGCGGGAGGGACTACAATGAGCAGTTCTTC.

There are many counts of this clonotype. This sequence joins TRBV20-1 and TRBJ2-7, with 8 bases aligning to TRBD1. Trimming removed 5 bases from V and 5 bases from J; junction bases left unmatched: 8. The germline V gene has CDR1 DFQATT and CDR2 SNEGSKA (reference sequence). This CDR3 is built from 13 residues. The CDR3 bases are TGCAGTGCTCCCCCCTGGACAGGGCACGAGCAGTACTTC. Translating gives CSAPPWTGHEQYF.

This clonotype occurred a few times. V is TRBV25-1 and J is TRBJ2-5; a possible D gene is TRBD1 (6 bases). CDR3 size: 13 residues. Trimming left V 10 bases short and J 1 base short, with 13 bases between. Germline CDR1 MGHDK, CDR2 SYGVNS. CDR3 in DNA: TGTGCCACCTCCCGGGACATCCAAGAGACCCAGTACTTC. Translated, it gives CATSRDIQETQYF.

This chain connects TRBV6-2 or TRBV6-3 to TRBJ2-1, with TRBD1 matching 7 bases. This CDR3 spans 22 amino acids. Germline CDR1 and CDR2: MNHEY and SVGEGT. The ends lost 2 bases at V and 0 bases at J; junction bases unmatched: 22. CDR3 in DNA: TGTGCCAGCAGTTACGGGCACACCTTTCGAGCGAGGGGGCCTAACTCCTACAATGAGCAGTTCTTC. Translating gives CASSYGHTFRARGPNSYNEQFF.

This clonotype was found many times. This chain uses TRBV9 with TRBJ2-1; no clear D. Germline V gene lookup returns CDR1 SGDLS and CDR2 YYNGEE. Trimming left V 8 bases short and J 2 bases short, with 11 bases between. The CDR3 contains 13 residues. The CDR3 is CASQIRPYNEQFF. For the CDR3, the DNA is TGTGCCAGTCAGATACGCCCCTACAATGAGCAGTTCTTC. The full variable domain, in which reference TRBV9 and TRBJ2-1 provide the parts outside the CDR3, is DSGVTQTPKHLITATGQRVTLRCSPRSGDLSVYWYQQSLDQGLQFLIQYYNGEERAKGNILERFSAQQFPDLHSELNLSSLELGDSALYFCASQIRPYNEQFFGPGTRLTVL.

V usage is TRBV6-2 or TRBV6-3 and J usage is TRBJ2-1, with D possibly being TRBD2 (6 bases). The CDR3 has 16 residues. The germline V gene has CDR1 MNHEY and CDR2 SVGEGT. V was pared by 6 bases and J by 6 bases, with 21 bases between. CDR3 sequence (DNA): TGTGCCAGCAGAATAGTTTCTGGGCGGGAAGGCAATGAGCAGTTCTTC. Its protein product is CASRIVSGREGNEQFF.

This clonotype was seen at least ten times. J is TRBJ2-3 and V is TRBV5-5; the match to TRBD1 covers 8 bases. The V and J ends lost 4 bases and 2 bases, in that order; junction bases with no gene match: 9. The CDR3 length is 16 residues. The germline gives CDR1 SGHKS, CDR2 YYEKEE (reference sequence). CDR3 in amino acids: CASSKDRGTHTDTQYF. CDR3 DNA: TGTGCCAGCAGCAAAGACAGGGGTACTCACACAGATACGCAGTATTTT.

This clonotype was detected a few times. The V and J genes are TRBV20-1 and TRBJ2-3; a possible D gene is TRBD1 (5 bases). CDR1 and CDR2 from the germline V gene are DFQATT and SNEGSKA (reference sequence). Trimming stripped 1 base from V and 10 bases from J, with 12 bases between. The CDR3 totals 12 residues. The CDR3 DNA follows: TGCAGTGCTAGAGGGGGCAGGGAATCGCAGTATTTT. It yields the protein CSARGGRESQYF.

There are a few counts of this clonotype. The J gene is TRBJ2-1, the V gene TRBV27; weak D call: TRBD2 (5 bases). Germline V lookup: CDR1 MNHEY, CDR2 SMNVEV (reference sequence). Trimming removed 2 bases at V and 3 bases at J, with 8 bases between. The CDR3 spans 14 residues. The CDR3 DNA reads as TGTGCCAGCAGTTTAATAGCGAACTACAATGAGCAGTTCTTC. This sequence encodes CASSLIANYNEQFF.

This clonotype was counted between two and nine times. The chain recombines TRBV5-1 with TRBJ2-3, with TRBD2 matching over 10 bases. The germline CDR1 and CDR2 sequences are SGHRS and YFSETQ. This CDR3 comprises 17 residues. V shed 1 base and J 2 bases; nucleotides not matched to a gene: 7. The CDR3 DNA follows: TGCGCCAGCAGCTTGACTCGGACTAGCGGAAACACAGATACGCAGTATTTT. This sequence encodes CASSLTRTSGNTDTQYF.

This clonotype was detected ten times or more. The chain recombines TRBV9 with TRBJ1-1, with D unresolved. Germline-derived CDR1 and CDR2 are SGDLS and YYNGEE. V dropped 3 bases and J dropped 6 bases, with 18 bases sitting between them. The CDR3 covers 15 residues. CDR3 sequence reads: CASSEGGGSKAEAFF. Written as DNA, the CDR3 is TGTGCCAGCAGCGAGGGAGGAGGCAGTAAGGCTGAAGCTTTCTTT. Drawing the rest from reference TRBV9 and TRBJ1-1, the complete variable domain is DSGVTQTPKHLITATGQRVTLRCSPRSGDLSVYWYQQSLDQGLQFLIQYYNGEERAKGNILERFSAQQFPDLHSELNLSSLELGDSALYFCASSEGGGSKAEAFFGQGTRLTVV.

This clonotype appeared many times. The V call is TRBV4-3, the J call TRBJ2-5; tentative D call: TRBD1 (7 bases). The CDR3 contains 14 residues. Germline CDR1 is LGHNA and CDR2 is YSLEER. Trimming cost V 1 base and J 5 bases, with 11 bases left between them. The DNA for the CDR3 is TGCGCCAGCAGCCAAGCACAGGGGAGGGAGACCCAGTACTTC. It encodes CASSQAQGRETQYF.

This clonotype was seen only a few times. V usage is TRBV24-1 and J usage is TRBJ2-2; D not certain. The CDR3 has 12 amino acids. Germline V lookup: CDR1 KGHDR, CDR2 SFDVKD. Deletions cut 7 bases from V and 3 bases from J, with 5 bases between. Here the CDR3 DNA reads TGTGCCACCAGCATATACACCGGGGAGCTGTTTTTT. The encoded protein is CATSIYTGELFF.

The chain has TRBV4-3 and TRBJ2-1; 7 nucleotides agree with TRBD1. J was trimmed by 7 bases and V by 1 base; bases with no gene match: 7. CDR3 size: 15 residues. Germline-derived CDR1 and CDR2 are LGHNA and YSLEER. The CDR3 DNA sequence: TGCGCCAGCAGCCAAGTCCAGGGGGTGGTTAATGAGCAGTTCTTC. Translated: CASSQVQGVVNEQFF.

The V and J genes are TRBV12-3 or TRBV12-4 and TRBJ2-5; D is unclear. V was clipped by 2 bases and J by 1 base, with 11 bases between them. The CDR3 spans 15 residues. The CDR3 spells CASSLNLGSQETQYF. The CDR3 nucleotides are TGTGCCAGCAGTTTAAATCTGGGATCCCAAGAGACCCAGTACTTC.

The chain couples TRBV18 to TRBJ2-3; TRBD2 aligns across 10 bases. With V trimmed by 4 bases and J by 5 bases, 6 bases remained unmatched. The V gene's germline CDR1 is KGHSH and CDR2 LQKENI. The CDR3 has 15 residues. CDR3 loop: CASSRLAGVRDTQYF. CDR3 in DNA: TGTGCCAGCTCACGCCTAGCGGGAGTGAGAGATACGCAGTATTTT.